One sample yielded the 21 T cell receptor beta chains listed below, sequenced in a study of blood T cell repertoires in COVID-19. Sequenced by immunoSEQ multiplex PCR; TCRdb stores in-frame clones only, minus some. The sample includes tens of thousands of clones, about 79% of them seen just once. The sequencing sample was made of peripheral blood. The receptors were gathered from a human donor in a cohort sampled during active COVID-19.

CDR3 loop: CASSPSSYNEQFF. As DNA, the CDR3 is TGTGCCAGCAGCCCCAGCTCCTACAATGAGCAGTTCTTC. J is TRBJ2-1 and V is TRBV7-3; D not resolved. V lost 5 bases and J 0 bases, leaving 5 bases between the germline ends. Germline V gene sequence: CDR1 SGHTA, CDR2 FQGTGA. This CDR3 comprises 13 residues.

The genes are TRBV28 and TRBJ2-1, with TRBD2 identical over 9 bases. V was pared by 5 bases and J by 6 bases, with 26 bases of the junction left unmatched. CDR1 MDHEN and CDR2 SYDVKM come from the germline V gene. There are 21 residues in the CDR3. This CDR3 reads CASSNHAGGIVGSGSPNEQFF. DNA of the CDR3: TGTGCCAGCAGTAACCATGCTGGGGGAATTGTGGGTAGCGGGAGCCCCAATGAGCAGTTCTTC. Full variable domain (missing parts from reference TRBV28 and TRBJ2-1): DVKVTQSSRYLVKRTGEKVFLECVQDMDHENMFWYRQDPGLGLRLIYFSYDVKMKEKGDIPEGYSVSREKKERFSLILESASTNQTSMYLCASSNHAGGIVGSGSPNEQFFGPGTRLTVL.

The genes are TRBV5-1 and TRBJ2-1, with 8 bases fitting TRBD2. J lost 0 bases, V lost 3 bases, and 2 bases had no gene match. The CDR3 covers 15 residues. Germline CDR1 SGHRS, CDR2 YFSETQ. Here the CDR3 DNA reads TGCGCCAGCAGCTCAGGGACTAGCTCCTACAATGAGCAGTTCTTC. Translating gives CASSSGTSSYNEQFF.

The chain combines TRBV12-1 with TRBJ2-7; the tabulated D call, TRBD2, remains unverified against the DNA. TRBV12-1 is an annotated pseudogene. This CDR3 has 16 residues. The DNA for the CDR3 is TGTGCCAGCAGCCCGACTAGCGGGAACCGCTCCTACGAGCAGTACTTC. Translating gives CASSPTSGNRSYEQYF.

This chain uses TRBV10-1 with TRBJ2-1, with 13 bases lining up with TRBD2. Germline lookup yields CDR1 WNHNN and CDR2 SYGVQD (reference sequence). V gave up 3 bases and J gave up 7 bases; unmatched junction bases: 6. The CDR3 extends over 16 amino acids. The CDR3 DNA is TGCGCCAGCAGTGATGGGGGACTAGCGGGGTTAAATGAGCAGTTCTTC. Translating gives CASSDGGLAGLNEQFF.

The J gene is TRBJ2-5, the V gene TRBV25-1, with 9 bases fitting TRBD1. The CDR3 is 14 amino acids. V shed 7 bases and J 5 bases; nucleotides not matched to a gene: 8. Germline loops: CDR1 MGHDK, CDR2 SYGVNS. The CDR3 sequence: CASTRTGGSETQYF. The CDR3 DNA sequence: TGTGCCAGCACCCGAACAGGGGGCTCGGAGACCCAGTACTTC.

V usage is TRBV19 and J usage is TRBJ2-1, with 10 bases fitting TRBD2. Per the germline V gene, CDR1 is LNHDA and CDR2 is SQIVND (reference sequence). The V and J ends lost 1 base and 5 bases, in that order; junction bases with no gene match: 2. The CDR3 is made up of 15 amino acids. CDR3 amino acids: CASSIGTSGHNEQFF. CDR3 in DNA: TGTGCCAGTAGTATAGGGACTAGCGGCCACAATGAGCAGTTCTTC.

This clone came up a few times. This chain links TRBV2 with TRBJ1-6; the match to TRBD1 covers 7 bases. This CDR3 contains 17 residues. V was clipped by 7 bases and J by 5 bases; unmatched bases: 14. Germline assignment: CDR1 SNHLY and CDR2 FYNNEI. The CDR3 here is CASKRTTGTVNNSPLHF. The CDR3 DNA sequence: TGTGCCAGCAAGAGAACAACGGGGACAGTGAATAATTCACCCCTCCACTTT.

The rearrangement joins TRBV19 to TRBJ2-7; possible D gene TRBD2, 6 bases. CDR3 length: 13 residues. Deletions cut 10 bases from V and 4 bases from J, with 17 bases between. Germline loops: CDR1 LNHDA, CDR2 SQIVND (reference sequence). The CDR3 spells CATGGTGQYEQYF. The CDR3 region has the DNA TGTGCCACCGGGGGTACAGGCCAGTACGAGCAGTACTTC.

This CDR3 reads CASTPAGDGSPLHF. CDR3 nucleotides: TGTGCCAGCACCCCTGCGGGGGATGGCTCACCCCTCCACTTT. The J gene is TRBJ1-6, the V gene TRBV28; TRBD1 is a possible D gene (5 bases). The CDR3 extends over 14 amino acids. The V end lost 7 bases, the J end lost 10 bases, and 17 bases lay between the germline ends. CDR1 is MDHEN, CDR2 SYDVKM, per germline.

This clone appeared once. V usage is TRBV2 and J usage is TRBJ2-3; tentative D call: TRBD1 (5 bases). The CDR3 totals 15 residues. Deletions cut 1 base from V and 6 bases from J, with 14 bases between. Looked up from germline, CDR1 is SNHLY and CDR2 is FYNNEI. DNA of the CDR3: TGTGCCAGCAGTGAAGGTTTCCAGTCAGGGGATACGCAGTATTTT. As protein: CASSEGFQSGDTQYF.

The rearrangement links TRBV29-1 to TRBJ1-1; 7 positions match TRBD1. There are 15 residues in the CDR3. With V trimmed by 4 bases and J by 0 bases, 8 bases remained unmatched. The germline V gene has CDR1 SQVTM and CDR2 ANQGSEA. The CDR3 is CSVAPRTGMNTEAFF. The CDR3 nucleotides are TGCAGCGTTGCACCACGGACAGGCATGAACACTGAAGCTTTCTTT. The entire variable domain, with the rest obtained from reference TRBV29-1 and TRBJ1-1, is as follows: SAVISQKPSRDICQRGTSLTIQCQVDSQVTMMFWYRQQPGQSLTLIATANQGSEATYESGFVIDKFPISRPNLTFSTLTVSNMSPEDSSIYLCSVAPRTGMNTEAFFGQGTRLTVV.

The chain has TRBV12-3 or TRBV12-4 and TRBJ1-3; D is unclear. V lost 6 bases to trimming and J lost 3 bases, with 6 bases between them. The CDR3 is 12 residues long. CDR3 coding DNA: TGTGCCAGCAGCCTTATTGGAAACACCATATATTTT. Amino acid sequence: CASSLIGNTIYF.

The chain employs TRBV5-6 and TRBJ2-7, with D perhaps matching TRBD2 (6 bases). V was trimmed by 0 bases and J by 11 bases, leaving 18 bases between them. This CDR3 contains 14 residues. The germline V gene encodes CDR1 SGHDT and CDR2 YYEEEE. CDR3 protein: CASSLGGGVRKEYF. CDR3 in DNA: TGTGCCAGCAGCTTGGGGGGAGGTGTGAGGAAGGAGTACTTC.

The CDR3 is CASREGTGVGYTF. CDR3 DNA: TGTGCCAGCAGAGAGGGGACAGGAGTTGGCTACACCTTC. V is TRBV6-5 and J is TRBJ1-2; 8 bases agree with TRBD1. The V gene's germline CDR1 is MNHEY and CDR2 SVGAGI. The CDR3 is made up of 13 amino acids. With 6 bases clipped from V and 7 bases from J, the junction kept 7 bases outside the gene matches.

The chain is built from TRBV15 and TRBJ2-3, with 11 positions matching TRBD2. Germline CDR1 LNHNV, CDR2 YYDKDF (reference sequence). V lost 0 bases and J lost 1; bases outside the gene matches: 0. The CDR3 covers 16 residues. CDR3 in DNA: TGTGCCACCAGCAGAGAACTAGCGGGAGGCACAGATACGCAGTATTTT. Amino acids: CATSRELAGGTDTQYF.

CDR3 sequence reads: CASSFPNDNEQFF. As DNA, the CDR3 is TGCGCCAGCAGCTTTCCTAACGACAATGAGCAGTTCTTC. The J gene is TRBJ2-1, the V gene TRBV5-1; D not certain. Trimming cost V 2 bases and J 5 bases, with 8 bases left between them. Germline CDR1 and CDR2: SGHRS and YFSETQ. This CDR3 is built from 13 residues.

The CDR3 sequence: CASSPGGGRYEQYF. The CDR3, as DNA: TGTGCCAGCAGCCCTGGGGGGGGGCGGTACGAGCAGTACTTC. The rearrangement links TRBV9 to TRBJ2-7, with D possibly matching TRBD2 (7 bases). This CDR3 has 14 amino acids. CDR1 SGDLS and CDR2 YYNGEE come from the germline V gene. Trimming pared 4 bases from V and 4 bases from J, leaving 15 bases between.

The chain employs TRBV3-1 (or the pseudogene TRBV3-2) and TRBJ2-7; a weak D match, TRBD1 (6 bases). The germline CDR1 and CDR2 sequences are LGHDT and YNNKEL (reference sequence). V was shortened by 4 bases and J by 7 bases, with 11 bases between the two germline ends. The CDR3 has 12 residues. CDR3: CASSLTGLEQYF. The CDR3 region has the DNA TGTGCCAGCAGCCTTACAGGGTTGGAGCAGTACTTC.

The genes are TRBV7-9 and TRBJ2-7; 10 bases align to TRBD2. V lost 1 base and J lost 7; bases outside the gene matches: 7. The CDR3 totals 15 residues. CDR1 SEHNR and CDR2 FQNEAQ come from the germline V gene (reference sequence). Here the CDR3 DNA reads TGTGCCAGCAGCTTAGGGACTAGCGGTATGCGGGAGCAGTACTTC. Translated, it gives CASSLGTSGMREQYF.

The table lists this clone with a count of one. The gene calls are TRBV20-1 and TRBJ1-1; a possible D gene is TRBD1 (6 bases). The CDR3 totals 10 residues. Trimming took off 8 bases at V and 6 bases at J, with 10 bases between the two ends. From germline, CDR1 is DFQATT and CDR2 SNEGSKA (reference sequence). CDR3 residues: CSRKGAEAFF. CDR3 in DNA: TGCAGTCGCAAGGGGGCTGAAGCTTTCTTT.